A selection of T cell receptor beta chains follows, all from one sample in a study of cytomegalovirus exposure and HLA in healthy donors. Repertoires were generated with immunoSEQ multiplex PCR, while TCRdb's copy carries only in-frame clones and drops some. The sample data list 90,000 to 120,000 clones. Sequencing input: PBMCs. The receptors were gathered from a man between 45 and 60 years old in good health and CMV-seronegative. CDR3s include the opening cysteine and the closing phenylalanine or tryptophan.

v_call	j_call	cdr3_aa
TRBV19	TRBJ2-2	CASSRGGATNTGELFF
TRBV18	TRBJ2-1	CASSPAFDSHNEQFF
TRBV14	TRBJ2-2	CASSQGTGWAGELFF
TRBV4-2	TRBJ2-1	CASSLRPLSTSGYNEQFF
TRBV2	TRBJ2-3	CASSEPGVSTDTQYF
TRBV7-2	TRBJ1-1	CASSPPKPEAFF
TRBV5-1	TRBJ2-3	CASSLEVSGRAGDTQYF
TRBV2	TRBJ2-1	CASSERAGLAGEQFF
TRBV7-2	TRBJ2-5	CASSIPDSAPKKETQYF
TRBV6-1	TRBJ2-1	CASMEGAYNEQFF
TRBV27	TRBJ1-1	CASSFRPGVYTEAFF
TRBV20-1	TRBJ1-2	CSARGDRGYTF
TRBV5-4	TRBJ2-2	CASSLAGRANTGELFF
TRBV10-3	TRBJ2-6	CAINRDSESSGANVLTF
TRBV11-3	TRBJ1-2	CASSSGQGYGYTF
TRBV4-1	TRBJ2-1	CASSQDTLLDEQFF
TRBV6-5	TRBJ2-2	CASLRRGAAGELFF
TRBV19	TRBJ2-1	CASTLGTGGAGFSDNEQFF
TRBV18	TRBJ2-5	CASSSGTGQQETQYF
TRBV5-1	TRBJ2-5	CASSPGTVQGAAQYF
TRBV7-9	TRBJ2-7	CASSGDEGTGYEQYF
TRBV18	TRBJ2-2	CASYEVAGELFF
TRBV7-9	TRBJ2-4	CASSLGGAAKNIQYF
TRBV7-7	TRBJ2-7	CASSTGQGNEQYF
TRBV5-1	TRBJ2-7	CASSAGTSGRGEQYF
TRBV6-6	TRBJ1-2	CASSYSGEGPNYGYTF
TRBV11-2	TRBJ2-1	CASSLLSFGVGNEQFF
TRBV4-2	TRBJ2-3	CASSQNRGVLTDTQYF
TRBV4-3	TRBJ2-7	CASSQDRSQGWYEQYF
TRBV2	TRBJ1-1	CASSGTGWAEAFF
TRBV6-1	TRBJ2-7	CASRGAGGEGSEQYF
TRBV6-1	TRBJ2-2	CASKLGLQAGELFF
TRBV2	TRBJ2-7	CASTRTDSYEQYF
TRBV6-1	TRBJ2-7	CASTDRASSYEQYF
TRBV11-3	TRBJ1-1	CASSLSTYGGTEAFF
TRBV5-1	TRBJ1-2	CASSQTGVPDTGYTF
TRBV11-3	TRBJ1-1	CASSFGGNTEAFF